The clone carrying this TCR beta chain was seen a handful of times. Antigen: not known. This sample is part of a study of blood T cells in healthy people across ages. The study, taken as a whole, reports: When set beside aged donors, long-lived donors presented more naive CD4+ cells and higher diversity.

A second roughly 7 to 11 cycle PCR used barcoded and J-beta primers. TCRdb analysed the 5' RACE reads with MiXCR anew, one entry per CDR3 protein. The profile covers 450,000 to 700,000 distinct CDR3 sequences, with 27% appearing a single time and about 18% taken by the ten largest. The trim removed 4 bases at V and 9 bases at J, leaving 7 bases unmatched. CDR3 length: 13 amino acids. Germline V gene sequence: CDR1 DFQATT, CDR2 SNEGSKA (reference sequence). Samples each had at least 5.5 micrograms of total RNA extracted. The material sequenced was blood. V usage is TRBV20-1 and J usage is TRBJ2-5, with TRBD2 matching over 11 bases. The receptor comes from a woman aged 70-85 years in good health. The CDR3 nucleotides read TGCAGTGCTACACTAGCGGGGGTCAGGTCCCAGTACTTC. Its protein is CSATLAGVRSQYF.